These 25 T cell receptor beta chains originate from one sample sequenced in a study of shared clonotypes between healthy human individuals (dated by TCRdb to 2018 to 2020). Libraries were constructed by the immunoSEQ multiplex PCR assay. The source is immuneACCESS, and TCRdb retained only in-frame sequences with V and J called. Part of the clones is not carried over; for the studies checked, unresolved V genes explain less than half of this, and the remainder is unexplained. This sample comprises 950,000 to 1,100,000 clones, about 84% of them detected only once. Of the sample, around 0.61% is held by the ten largest clones. Sequences were obtained from memory CD4+ T cells from PBMCs. This sample's cell subset or site label indicates: CD45RA-negative fraction. These receptor sequences come from a man between 18 and 29 years old in good health. Some clones in this sample may be carry-over from other donors' samples.

The chain uses TRBV7-9 and TRBJ1-3; weak D call: TRBD1 (6 bases). The V and J ends lost 6 bases and 2 bases respectively, with 14 bases between them. From germline, CDR1 is SEHNR and CDR2 FQNEAQ (reference sequence). The CDR3 is 15 residues long. DNA of the CDR3: TGTGCCAGCAGGCCCAGAGGGGGTACTGGAAACACCATATATTTT. Protein: CASRPRGGTGNTIYF.

This clone was found once. This rearrangement joins TRBV4-2 to TRBJ2-2; 7 nucleotides line up with TRBD2. The CDR3 totals 15 residues. With 4 bases clipped from V and 0 bases from J, the junction kept 2 bases outside the gene matches. Per germline, CDR1 LGHNA and CDR2 YNFKEQ. The CDR3, as DNA: TGTGCCAGCAGCCCACGGGAGGCGAACACCGGGGAGCTGTTTTTT. Amino acid sequence: CASSPREANTGELFF.

The V and J genes are TRBV6-6 and TRBJ2-7, with D possibly TRBD2 on 5 matching bases. V was shortened by 6 bases and J by 11 bases, with 14 bases between the two germline ends. The CDR3 consists of 11 residues. Per germline, CDR1 MNHNY and CDR2 SVGAGI (reference sequence). The CDR3 DNA reads TGTGCCAGCAGCCATGCGGGTCCGGAGTACTTC. This sequence encodes CASSHAGPEYF.

The genes are TRBV5-1 and TRBJ2-1; a possible D gene is TRBD1 (6 bases). With 4 bases removed from V and 6 bases from J, the gap between germline ends came to 8 bases. CDR3 length: 12 amino acids. From germline, CDR1 is SGHRS and CDR2 YFSETQ. The CDR3 here is CASSGTSNEQFF. As DNA, the CDR3 is TGCGCCAGCAGCGGGACAAGCAATGAGCAGTTCTTC. Drawing the rest from reference TRBV5-1 and TRBJ2-1, the complete variable domain is KAGVTQTPRYLIKTRGQQVTLSCSPISGHRSVSWYQQTPGQGLQFLFEYFSETQRNKGNFPGRFSGRQFSNSRSEMNVSTLELGDSALYLCASSGTSNEQFFGPGTRLTVL.

This chain uses TRBV7-2 with TRBJ2-3, with D perhaps TRBD1 or TRBD2 (6 bases each). This CDR3 is built from 16 residues. Germline V gene lookup returns CDR1 SGHTA and CDR2 FQGNSA. V dropped 5 bases and J dropped 1 base, with 16 bases sitting between them. CDR3 region: CASSPGAAGRTDTQYF. The DNA of the CDR3 is TGTGCCAGCAGCCCGGGGGCTGCGGGACGCACAGATACGCAGTATTTT. The variable domain in full, completed from reference TRBV7-2 and TRBJ2-3, reads GAGVSQSPSNKVTEKGKDVELRCDPISGHTALYWYRQSLGQGLEFLIYFQGNSAPDKSGLPSDRFSAERTGGSVSTLTIQRTQQEDSAVYLCASSPGAAGRTDTQYFGPGTRLTVL.

In its sample, this clone was seen once. The chain couples TRBV15 to TRBJ1-6; D is undetermined. The CDR3 covers 15 residues. The germline V gene encodes CDR1 LNHNV and CDR2 YYDKDF (reference sequence). The germline V and J ends were trimmed by 0 bases and 5 bases, with 8 bases remaining between them. As DNA, the CDR3 is TGTGCCACCAGCAGAGACCCCCAGGATAATTCACCCCTCCACTTT. Translating gives CATSRDPQDNSPLHF. Using reference TRBV15 and TRBJ1-6 for the parts outside the CDR3, the full variable domain is DAMVIQNPRYQVTQFGKPVTLSCSQTLNHNVMYWYQQKSSQAPKLLFHYYDKDFNNEADTPDNFQSRRPNTSFCFLDIRSPGLGDTAMYLCATSRDPQDNSPLHFGNGTRLTVT.

This clone was recorded only once. The chain links TRBV7-8 to TRBJ1-1, with D possibly matching TRBD1 (6 bases). The CDR3 is 15 residues long. The germline CDR1 and CDR2 sequences are SGHVS and FQNEAQ. V was cut by 2 bases and J by 5 bases, with 15 bases left in between. The CDR3 coding sequence is TGTGCCAGCAGCTTACTTTGGGGGGCGAGGACTGAAGCTTTCTTT. This codes for CASSLLWGARTEAFF. The full variable domain, completed using reference TRBV7-8 and TRBJ1-1, is GAGVSQSPRYKVAKRGQDVALRCDPISGHVSLFWYQQALGQGPEFLTYFQNEAQLDKSGLPSDRFFAERPEGSVSTLKIQRTQQEDSAVYLCASSLLWGARTEAFFGQGTRLTVV.

V usage is TRBV6-4 and J usage is TRBJ1-2, with 12 bases that match TRBD1. V was pared by 2 bases and J by 8 bases, with 6 bases of the junction left unmatched. This CDR3 region has 15 residues. Germline CDR1 is MRHNA and CDR2 is SNTAGT. In nucleotides, the CDR3 is TGTGCCAGCAGTGACCCCGGGACAGGGGGCCGGGGCTACACCTTC. Its translation: CASSDPGTGGRGYTF.

V and J are TRBV5-4 and TRBJ2-7; 11 nucleotides align to TRBD2. The junction had 2 bases not matched to a gene; V was cut back by 4 bases and J by 2 bases. Germline V gives CDR1 SGHNT, CDR2 YYREEE (reference sequence). The CDR3 extends over 14 amino acids. CDR3 DNA: TGTGCCAGCAGCGTAGCGGGAGGGCCCTACGAGCAGTACTTC. Its translation: CASSVAGGPYEQYF.

This clone was observed a single time. The chain combines TRBV27 with TRBJ1-1, with D possibly TRBD1 on 6 matching bases. Looked up from germline, CDR1 is MNHEY and CDR2 is SMNVEV (reference sequence). This CDR3 is 16 amino acids long. V shed 2 bases and J shed 3 bases, with 16 bases lying between them. CDR3 in DNA: TGTGCCAGCAGTTTACAGGGGCCTGGTGGGGACACTGAAGCTTTCTTT. Its translation is CASSLQGPGGDTEAFF.

This clone was counted many times. This sequence joins TRBV5-1 and TRBJ1-1; 7 bases map to TRBD1. V shed 2 bases and J 3 bases; nucleotides not matched to a gene: 7. CDR1 is SGHRS and CDR2 is YFSETQ in the germline V gene. This CDR3 has 15 residues. The CDR3 region is CASSFGTGEDTEAFF. CDR3 coding DNA: TGCGCCAGCAGCTTTGGTACAGGGGAGGACACTGAAGCTTTCTTT.

The gene calls are TRBV4-1 and TRBJ2-3; no clear D gene. Trimming took 0 bases from V and 1 from J, leaving 5 bases between them. The CDR3 sequence is 14 residues long. The germline V gene encodes CDR1 MGHRA and CDR2 YSYEKL. The CDR3 sequence is CASSQDDRTDTQYF. In nucleotides, the CDR3 is TGCGCCAGCAGCCAAGATGATCGCACAGATACGCAGTATTTT.

The V and J genes are TRBV7-2 and TRBJ2-3; 8 nucleotides match TRBD2. The CDR3 consists of 17 residues. V dropped 0 bases and J dropped 2; count of bases not matched to a gene: 7. Germline lookup yields CDR1 SGHTA and CDR2 FQGNSA. The CDR3 loop is CASSLARLAGNTDTQYF. The DNA of the CDR3 is TGTGCCAGCAGCTTAGCGAGGCTAGCGGGTAACACAGATACGCAGTATTTT.

The chain couples TRBV25-1 to TRBJ1-1, with D unresolved. V lost 0 bases to trimming and J lost 8 bases, with 13 bases between them. The CDR3 has 14 residues. Germline V lookup: CDR1 MGHDK, CDR2 SYGVNS. The CDR3 protein is CASSEYGTTDEAFF. The CDR3 DNA sequence: TGTGCCAGCAGTGAATATGGAACGACTGACGAAGCTTTCTTT.

V usage is TRBV11-1 and J usage is TRBJ2-5, with D perhaps TRBD1 (6 bases). The V gene's germline CDR1 is SGHAT and CDR2 FQDESV (reference sequence). The CDR3 length is 14 residues. V gave up 5 bases and J gave up 5 bases, with 15 bases separating them. CDR3 loop: CASSPQGFSETQYF. The CDR3 nucleotides are TGTGCCAGCAGCCCACAGGGTTTTTCGGAGACCCAGTACTTC.

As for this clone: The same CDR3 can be traced to other DNA sequences in this sample. DNA for the CDR3: TGTGCCAGTAGTATTATACGGGGGGAGACCCAGTACTTC. Amino acids: CASSIIRGETQYF. V is TRBV19 and J is TRBJ2-5; D is possibly TRBD2 (6 bases). V lost 3 bases to trimming and J lost 5 bases, with 10 bases between them. Germline CDR1 reads LNHDA; CDR2 reads SQIVND (reference sequence). The CDR3 is 13 residues long.

The CDR3 DNA reads TGTGCCAGTAGTGTCGGACAGCCTAATCAGCCCCAGCATTTT. Translating gives CASSVGQPNQPQHF. The rearrangement uses TRBV19 and TRBJ1-5; D is perhaps TRBD1 (6 bases). Germline V gene data show CDR1 as LNHDA and CDR2 as SQIVND (reference sequence). The length of the CDR3 is 14 residues. V was cut by 5 bases and J by 4 bases, with 12 bases left in between. Looking up the rest from reference TRBV19 and TRBJ1-5 gives the full variable domain: DGGITQSPKYLFRKEGQNVTLSCEQNLNHDAMYWYRQDPGQGLRLIYYSQIVNDFQKGDIAEGYSVSREKKESFPLTVTSAQKNPTAFYLCASSVGQPNQPQHFGDGTRLSIL.

The chain links TRBV5-1 to TRBJ2-5; 9 nucleotides agree with TRBD1. This CDR3 spans 16 amino acids. The J segment lost 4 bases and the V segment lost 1 base, leaving 8 bases of the junction unmatched. Germline CDR1 SGHRS, CDR2 YFSETQ. The CDR3 reads CASSLSIQGAGETQYF. In DNA form, the CDR3 reads TGCGCCAGCAGCTTGTCGATACAGGGGGCAGGAGAGACCCAGTACTTC.

V gene TRBV6-1 combines with J gene TRBJ1-1, with D uncertain. Between the trimmed V and J ends, which lost 6 bases and 1 base, there was a span of 15 bases. The CDR3 covers 15 residues. Looked up from germline, CDR1 is MNHNS and CDR2 is SASEGT. CDR3 region: CASRLTIAKNTEAFF. Written as DNA, the CDR3 is TGTGCCAGCAGACTGACTATTGCTAAGAACACTGAAGCTTTCTTT.

The CDR3 region is CASRLSTDTQYF. As DNA, the CDR3 is TGTGCCAGCAGACTCAGCACAGATACGCAGTATTTT. The V and J genes are TRBV5-8 and TRBJ2-3; D is ambiguous. Looked up from germline, CDR1 is SGHTS and CDR2 is YDEGEE. The CDR3 spans 12 residues. V was clipped by 5 bases and J by 0 bases, with 4 bases between them.

The V and J genes are TRBV28 and TRBJ2-1; 11 nucleotides agree with TRBD1. The CDR3 covers 16 residues. J lost 4 bases, V lost 6 bases, and 8 bases had no gene match. Germline V gene lookup returns CDR1 MDHEN and CDR2 SYDVKM. DNA for the CDR3: TGTGCCAGCAGCAAACTGGGACAGGGGGTTTACAATGAGCAGTTCTTC. Translating gives CASSKLGQGVYNEQFF.

The gene calls are TRBV7-3 and TRBJ1-1; TRBD1 is a possible D gene (5 bases). V was cut by 5 bases and J by 5 bases, with 12 bases left in between. The length of the CDR3 is 13 residues. Germline CDR1 reads SGHTA; CDR2 reads FQGTGA. The CDR3 reads CASSLAEGTEAFF. DNA of the CDR3: TGTGCCAGCAGCCTCGCGGAGGGGACTGAAGCTTTCTTT.

CDR3 coding DNA: TGTGCCAGCAGCTTCGCTACTGGGGCCAACGTCCTGACTTTC. Amino acids: CASSFATGANVLTF. The chain combines TRBV5-6 with TRBJ2-6; D not resolved. The CDR3 totals 14 residues. The germline V gene has CDR1 SGHDT and CDR2 YYEEEE. V was trimmed by 2 bases and J by 2 bases, leaving 5 bases between them.

V usage is TRBV18 and J usage is TRBJ1-1, with D possibly matching TRBD1 (5 bases). The CDR3 runs 14 residues. The germline V gene has CDR1 KGHSH and CDR2 LQKENI. V was trimmed by 0 bases and J by 6 bases, leaving 11 bases between them. CDR3 protein: CASSPPGDMAEAFF. CDR3 DNA: TGTGCCAGCTCACCACCGGGGGATATGGCTGAAGCTTTCTTT. The complete variable domain, with remaining parts taken from reference TRBV18 and TRBJ1-1, reads NAGVMQNPRHLVRRRGQEARLRCSPMKGHSHVYWYRQLPEEGLKFMVYLQKENIIDESGMPKERFSAEFPKEGPSILRIQQVVRGDSAAYFCASSPPGDMAEAFFGQGTRLTVV.

The J gene is TRBJ2-4, the V gene TRBV6-5; 9 nucleotides match TRBD2. V shed 5 bases, J shed 3 bases, and the junction held 5 bases outside the gene matches. Germline V gives CDR1 MNHEY, CDR2 SVGAGI. This CDR3 region has 15 residues. CDR3 loop: CASSKAGGDKNIQYF. DNA for the CDR3: TGTGCCAGCAGTAAGGCGGGAGGGGACAAAAACATTCAGTACTTC.